This entry lists 21 T cell receptor beta chains sequenced from one sample in a study of identical twins. TCRdb redid the calling of the 5' RACE reads with MiXCR, one entry per CDR3 protein. The sample has a few hundred thousand distinct CDR3 sequences, approximately 8.7% seen once. The sequencing sample was made of naive T cells sorted from blood. Receptors were obtained from a woman aged 50 to 60 in good health.

The sample holds many counts of this clonotype. The rearrangement uses TRBV30 and TRBJ2-1, with D possibly matching TRBD2 (6 bases). Looked up from germline, CDR1 is GTSNPN and CDR2 is SVGIG (reference sequence). Trimming removed 1 base at V and 8 bases at J, with 15 bases between. The CDR3 consists of 14 residues. The CDR3 sequence: CAWSAGTGGDEQFF. In DNA, the CDR3 is TGTGCCTGGAGTGCAGGAACCGGGGGTGATGAGCAGTTCTTC.

This clonotype was observed at least ten times. V gene TRBV20-1 combines with J gene TRBJ1-6; tentative D call: TRBD1 (6 bases). CDR3 size: 13 residues. Germline CDR1 is DFQATT and CDR2 is SNEGSKA (reference sequence). Between the trimmed V and J ends, which lost 3 bases and 7 bases, there was a span of 10 bases. The DNA of the CDR3 is TGCAGTGCTAGTCAGCAGGGGAATTCACCCCTCCACTTT. Residues: CSASQQGNSPLHF.

In this sample, this clonotype turned up a few times. The chain is built from TRBV20-1 and TRBJ2-7; weak D call: TRBD2 (5 bases). The length of the CDR3 is 16 residues. Trimming removed 2 bases from V and 0 bases from J, with 17 bases in between. The V gene's germline CDR1 is DFQATT and CDR2 SNEGSKA (reference sequence). CDR3 nucleotides: TGCAGTGCTAGAAGCCCCCGAGTGGGGAGCTCCTACGAGCAGTACTTC. This codes for CSARSPRVGSSYEQYF.

This chain links TRBV12-3 or TRBV12-4 with TRBJ2-2; a possible D gene is TRBD2 (6 bases). The CDR3 runs to 15 residues. Trimming left V 10 bases short and J 4 bases short, with 19 bases between. This CDR3 is CATTRFGGGTGELFF. The CDR3 bases are TGTGCCACAACCAGATTCGGGGGAGGCACCGGGGAGCTGTTTTTT.

This clonotype was found many times. V gene TRBV29-1 combines with J gene TRBJ2-3, with 9 positions matching TRBD2. The germline V gene encodes CDR1 SQVTM and CDR2 ANQGSEA. J lost 2 bases, V lost 7 bases, and 10 bases had no gene match. CDR3 length: 15 amino acids. This chain's CDR3 is CSGRSTSGYTDTQYF. In DNA, the CDR3 is TGCAGCGGCCGATCGACTAGCGGATACACAGATACGCAGTATTTT.

CDR3 loop: CATSREGQGNYGYTF. The CDR3 nucleotides read TGTGCCACCAGCAGAGAGGGGCAGGGAAACTATGGCTACACCTTC. The V and J genes are TRBV15 and TRBJ1-2, with a weak D call TRBD1 (5 bases). Germline CDR1 reads LNHNV; CDR2 reads YYDKDF (reference sequence). This CDR3 spans 15 amino acids. V lost 0 bases, J lost 2 bases, and 10 bases lay in between.

There are many counts of this clonotype. This chain links TRBV20-1 with TRBJ2-1; D gene unclear. CDR1 and CDR2 (germline): DFQATT, SNEGSKA (reference sequence). The CDR3 has 15 residues. The V end was cut by 4 bases, the J end by 0 bases, with 13 bases between. CDR3 nucleotide sequence: TGCAGTGCTACGATGCCTGCTAGCTCCTACAATGAGCAGTTCTTC. Translating gives CSATMPASSYNEQFF.

This clonotype was observed at least ten times. This chain uses TRBV5-6 with TRBJ2-1; TRBD2 might be the D (5 bases). CDR3 length: 12 residues. Germline lookup yields CDR1 SGHDT and CDR2 YYEEEE. V was shortened by 1 base and J by 8 bases, with 7 bases between the two germline ends. The chain's CDR3 is CASSLTGYEQFF. CDR3 DNA sequence: TGTGCCAGCAGCTTGACGGGGTATGAGCAGTTCTTC.

This clonotype appeared many times. This chain joins TRBV12-3 or TRBV12-4 and TRBJ2-1, with 7 bases fitting TRBD2. The CDR3 spans 14 residues. The V segment lost 8 bases and the J segment 7 bases; nucleotides outside the gene matches: 11. CDR3 residues: CASGSGGSGNEQFF. The CDR3 nucleotides read TGTGCCAGCGGGAGCGGCGGGAGTGGAAATGAGCAGTTCTTC.

This clonotype was observed a few times. This rearrangement joins TRBV5-1 to TRBJ2-2; D is perhaps TRBD1 or TRBD2 (5 bases each). The CDR3 has 14 amino acids. The V gene's germline CDR1 is SGHRS and CDR2 YFSETQ. The V and J ends lost 7 bases and 7 bases respectively, with 17 bases between them. CDR3 loop: CASRTPSGSGELFF. The CDR3 nucleotides are TGCGCCAGCCGGACTCCTTCAGGGAGCGGGGAGCTGTTTTTT.

This clonotype has only a few counts. The gene calls are TRBV2 and TRBJ2-5; tentatively, D is TRBD1 or TRBD2 (5 bases each). V gave up 6 bases and J gave up 11 bases, with 13 bases separating them. Germline CDR1 reads SNHLY; CDR2 reads FYNNEI. The CDR3 extends over 11 amino acids. The CDR3 loop reads CASRGDGLQYF. The DNA of the CDR3 is TGTGCCAGCAGGGGGGACGGGCTTCAGTACTTC.

Many counts were recorded for this clonotype. This chain joins TRBV4-1 and TRBJ2-7; D perhaps matches TRBD2 (6 bases). Looked up from germline, CDR1 is MGHRA and CDR2 is YSYEKL. V gave up 1 base and J gave up 3 bases, with 13 bases separating them. The CDR3 runs to 15 residues. The CDR3 sequence: CASSQVGGSGYEQYF. In nucleotides, the CDR3 is TGCGCCAGCAGCCAAGTTGGAGGGAGTGGCTACGAGCAGTACTTC.

The chain employs TRBV12-3 or TRBV12-4 and TRBJ2-7; TRBD2 agrees at 10 bases. The CDR3 spans 16 residues. In DNA form, the CDR3 reads TGTGCCAGCAGTTCCAGCGGGAGGGTACAGAAAAACGACCAGTACGTC. Translated, it gives CASSSSGRVQKNDQYV.

This clonotype was detected many times. This rearrangement joins TRBV12-3 or TRBV12-4 to TRBJ2-4; D remains ambiguous. V lost 3 bases and J 1 base, leaving 4 bases between the germline ends. The CDR3 runs to 13 residues. CDR3 in amino acids: CASSFSAKNIQYF. The CDR3 region has the DNA TGTGCCAGCAGTTTTAGTGCCAAAAACATTCAGTACTTC.

In DNA form, the CDR3 reads TGTGCCAGCAGCTTTGAACAGGGTAGGGAAGAGACCCAGTACTTC. Protein product: CASSFEQGREETQYF. The chain recombines TRBV11-3 with TRBJ2-5, with D perhaps TRBD1 (6 bases). CDR3 length equals 15 residues. CDR1 is SGHNT and CDR2 is YENEEA in the germline V gene. V gave up 3 bases and J gave up 3 bases, with 14 bases separating them.

The J gene is TRBJ2-2, the V gene TRBV4-1; TRBD2 agrees at 9 bases. This CDR3 spans 17 amino acids. Trimming cost V 3 bases and J 6 bases; bases outside gene matches: 11. Germline V lookup: CDR1 MGHRA, CDR2 YSYEKL. CDR3 protein: CASSQGVAGEGAGELFF. The CDR3 bases are TGCGCCAGCAGCCAGGGAGTAGCGGGAGAGGGTGCCGGGGAGCTGTTTTTT.

The chain carries TRBV20-1 and TRBJ2-7; D perhaps matches TRBD1 (6 bases). The V end was cut by 5 bases, the J end by 2 bases, with 13 bases between. The V gene's germline CDR1 is DFQATT and CDR2 SNEGSKA (reference sequence). The CDR3 is made up of 13 amino acids. CDR3 region: CSAPGQRTYEQYF. The CDR3, as DNA: TGCAGTGCTCCGGGACAACGTACCTACGAGCAGTACTTC.

This clonotype was picked up a small number of times. V usage is TRBV6-2 or TRBV6-3 and J usage is TRBJ2-1, with 7 bases fitting TRBD2. The CDR3 consists of 13 residues. Trimming took 11 bases from V and 8 from J; bases not matched to a gene: 12. The germline V gene has CDR1 MNHEY and CDR2 SVGEGT. In DNA, the CDR3 is TGTGCCGTGGAGGGAGGGGCGTTGGATGAGCAGTTCTTC. It translates to CAVEGGALDEQFF.

This clonotype appeared a few times. The chain uses TRBV20-1 and TRBJ1-1; 9 bases agree with TRBD1. CDR3 length: 16 amino acids. The V and J ends lost 7 bases and 3 bases, in that order; junction bases with no gene match: 15. The V gene's germline CDR1 is DFQATT and CDR2 SNEGSKA (reference sequence). The CDR3, as DNA: TGCAGTGTCCGGGACAGGGTATCGGGGGCCCACACTGAAGCTTTCTTT. Translated, it gives CSVRDRVSGAHTEAFF.

This clonotype occurred a few times. The chain recombines TRBV19 with TRBJ2-1, with TRBD2 identical over 9 bases. V lost 7 bases and J lost 10; bases outside the gene matches: 8. The length of the CDR3 is 13 residues. Germline CDR1 is LNHDA and CDR2 is SQIVND (reference sequence). The CDR3: CASNKGLATEQFF. CDR3 sequence (DNA): TGTGCCAGTAATAAGGGACTAGCTACGGAGCAGTTCTTC.

This clonotype has just a few counts. The gene calls are TRBV29-1 and TRBJ2-1; TRBD2 agrees at 10 bases. Trimming took 4 bases from V and 4 from J; bases not matched to a gene: 7. The CDR3 loop spans 15 amino acids. Per germline, CDR1 SQVTM and CDR2 ANQGSEA. The CDR3 reads CSVGLAGVKYNEQFF. The DNA of the CDR3 is TGCAGCGTTGGGCTAGCGGGAGTGAAATACAATGAGCAGTTCTTC.